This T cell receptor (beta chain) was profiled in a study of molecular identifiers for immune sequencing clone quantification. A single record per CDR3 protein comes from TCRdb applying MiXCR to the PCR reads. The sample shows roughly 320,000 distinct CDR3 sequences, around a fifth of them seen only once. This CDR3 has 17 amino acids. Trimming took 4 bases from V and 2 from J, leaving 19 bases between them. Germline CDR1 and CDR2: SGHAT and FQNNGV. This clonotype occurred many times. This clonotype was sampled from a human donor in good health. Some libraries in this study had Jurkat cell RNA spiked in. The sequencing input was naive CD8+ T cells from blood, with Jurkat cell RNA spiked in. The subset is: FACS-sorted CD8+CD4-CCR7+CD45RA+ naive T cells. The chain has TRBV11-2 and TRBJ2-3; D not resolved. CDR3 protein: CASSSPSSTADTDTQYF. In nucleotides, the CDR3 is TGTGCCAGCAGCTCCCCCTCGTCGACGGCTGACACAGATACGCAGTATTTT.